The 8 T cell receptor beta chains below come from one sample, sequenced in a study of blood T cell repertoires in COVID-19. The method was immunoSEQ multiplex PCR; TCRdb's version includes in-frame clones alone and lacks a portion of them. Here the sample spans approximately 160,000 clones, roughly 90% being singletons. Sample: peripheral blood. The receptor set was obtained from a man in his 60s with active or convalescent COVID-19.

The DNA for the CDR3 is TGTGCCAGCAGTTCCAGGGAGAACACTGAAGCTTTCTTT. Translated, it gives CASSSRENTEAFF. V and J are TRBV6-4 and TRBJ1-1, with D possibly matching TRBD1 (5 bases). Germline CDR1 is MRHNA and CDR2 is SNTAGT. There are 13 residues in the CDR3. V lost 5 bases, J lost 1 base, and 8 bases lay in between.

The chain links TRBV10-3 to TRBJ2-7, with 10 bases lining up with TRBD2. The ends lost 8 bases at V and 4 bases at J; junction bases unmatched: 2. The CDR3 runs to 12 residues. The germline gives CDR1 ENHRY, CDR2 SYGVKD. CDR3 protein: CAIGTSAYEQYF. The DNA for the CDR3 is TGTGCCATCGGGACTAGCGCTTACGAGCAGTACTTC.

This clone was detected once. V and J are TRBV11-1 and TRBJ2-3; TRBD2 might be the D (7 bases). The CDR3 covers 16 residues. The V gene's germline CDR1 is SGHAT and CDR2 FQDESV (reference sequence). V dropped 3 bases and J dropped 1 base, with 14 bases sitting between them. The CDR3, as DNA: TGTGCCAGCAGCTTCTACGGGGGGCCACGCACAGATACGCAGTATTTT. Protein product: CASSFYGGPRTDTQYF.

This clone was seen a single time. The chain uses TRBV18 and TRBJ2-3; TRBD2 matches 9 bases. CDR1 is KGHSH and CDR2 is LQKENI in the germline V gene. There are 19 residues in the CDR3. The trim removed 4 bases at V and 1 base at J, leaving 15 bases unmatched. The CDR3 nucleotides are TGTGCCAGCTCACAGGGAAACCTAGCGGGAACAAGGGGCACAGATACGCAGTATTTT. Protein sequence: CASSQGNLAGTRGTDTQYF. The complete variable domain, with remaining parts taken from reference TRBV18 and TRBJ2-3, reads NAGVMQNPRHLVRRRGQEARLRCSPMKGHSHVYWYRQLPEEGLKFMVYLQKENIIDESGMPKERFSAEFPKEGPSILRIQQVVRGDSAAYFCASSQGNLAGTRGTDTQYFGPGTRLTVL.

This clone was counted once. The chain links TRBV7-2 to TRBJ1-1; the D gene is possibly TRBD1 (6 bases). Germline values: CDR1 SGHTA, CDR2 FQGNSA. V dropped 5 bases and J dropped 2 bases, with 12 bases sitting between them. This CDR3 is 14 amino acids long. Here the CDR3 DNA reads TGTGCCAGCAGCCAGACAGGCGGTAACACTGAAGCTTTCTTT. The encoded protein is CASSQTGGNTEAFF.

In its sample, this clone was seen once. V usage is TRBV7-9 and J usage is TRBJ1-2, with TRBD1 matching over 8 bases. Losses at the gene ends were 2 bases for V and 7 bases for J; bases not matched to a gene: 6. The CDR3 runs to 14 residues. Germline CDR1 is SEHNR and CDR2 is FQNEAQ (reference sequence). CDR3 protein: CASSLTTGARGYTF. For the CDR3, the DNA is TGTGCCAGCAGCTTAACGACAGGGGCACGTGGCTACACCTTC. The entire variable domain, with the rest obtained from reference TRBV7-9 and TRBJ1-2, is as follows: DTGVSQNPRHKITKRGQNVTFRCDPISEHNRLYWYRQTLGQGPEFLTYFQNEAQLEKSRLLSDRFSAERPKGSFSTLEIQRTEQGDSAMYLCASSLTTGARGYTFGSGTRLTVV.

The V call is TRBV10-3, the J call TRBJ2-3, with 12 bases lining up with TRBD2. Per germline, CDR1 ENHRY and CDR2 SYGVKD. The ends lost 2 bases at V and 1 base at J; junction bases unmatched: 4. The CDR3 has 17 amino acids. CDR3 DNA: TGTGCCATCAGTGAGATTAGACTAGCGGGAGGCACAGATACGCAGTATTTT. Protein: CAISEIRLAGGTDTQYF.

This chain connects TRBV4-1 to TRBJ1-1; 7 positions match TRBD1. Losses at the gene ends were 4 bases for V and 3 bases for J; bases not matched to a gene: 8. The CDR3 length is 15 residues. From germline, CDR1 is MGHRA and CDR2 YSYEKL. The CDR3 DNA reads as TGCGCCAGCAGCCGCGAGGGGGCGCGGGACACTGAAGCTTTCTTT. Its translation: CASSREGARDTEAFF.